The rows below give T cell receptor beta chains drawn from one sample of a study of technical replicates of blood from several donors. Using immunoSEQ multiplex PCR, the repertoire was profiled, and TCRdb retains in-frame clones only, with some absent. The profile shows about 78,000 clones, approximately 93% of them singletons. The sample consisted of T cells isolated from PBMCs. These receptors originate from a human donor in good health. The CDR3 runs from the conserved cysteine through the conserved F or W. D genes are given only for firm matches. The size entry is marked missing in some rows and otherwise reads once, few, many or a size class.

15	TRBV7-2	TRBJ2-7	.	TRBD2	CASSLISLAGQEQYF	TGTGCCAGCAGCTTAATAAGCCTAGCGGGTCAGGAGCAGTACTTC
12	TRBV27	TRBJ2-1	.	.	CASSWRSNEQFF	TGTGCCAGCAGCTGGAGGAGCAATGAGCAGTTCTTC
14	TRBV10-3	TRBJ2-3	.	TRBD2	CAISEGSGSFTQYF	TGTGCCATCAGTGAGGGTAGCGGGAGCTTTACGCAGTATTTT
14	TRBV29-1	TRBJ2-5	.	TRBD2	CSVAPRLAGETQYF	TGCAGCGTTGCTCCCCGGCTAGCGGGAGAGACCCAGTACTTC
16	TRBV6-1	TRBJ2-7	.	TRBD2	CASSEVLAGNSYEQYF	TGTGCCAGCAGTGAAGTGCTAGCGGGAAATTCCTACGAGCAGTACTTC
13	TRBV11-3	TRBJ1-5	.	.	CASSLDSNQPQHF	TGTGCCAGCAGCTTAGATTCAAATCAGCCCCAGCATTTT
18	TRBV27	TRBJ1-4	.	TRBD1	CASSLYAGGLDKGEKLFF	TGTGCCAGCAGTTTATACGCAGGGGGCCTAGATAAGGGTGAAAAACTGTTTTTT
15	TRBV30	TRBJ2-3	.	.	CAWSGFGGSTDTQYF	TGTGCCTGGAGCGGGTTCGGCGGGAGCACAGATACGCAGTATTTT
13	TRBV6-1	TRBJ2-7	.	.	CASGRSIDYEQYF	TGTGCCAGCGGCAGATCGATCGACTACGAGCAGTACTTC
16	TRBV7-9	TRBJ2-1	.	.	CASSPLKGGSYNEQFF	TGTGCCAGCAGCCCACTAAAAGGCGGATCCTACAATGAGCAGTTCTTC
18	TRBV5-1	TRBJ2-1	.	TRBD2	CASSTRLAGAPSYNEQFF	TGCGCCAGCAGCACTCGACTAGCGGGAGCCCCGTCATACAATGAGCAGTTCTTC
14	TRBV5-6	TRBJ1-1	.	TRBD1	CASEQTGGKTEAFF	TGTGCCAGCGAACAGACAGGGGGGAAGACTGAAGCTTTCTTT
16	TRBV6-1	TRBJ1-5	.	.	CASSALTGYSNQPQHF	TGTGCCAGCAGTGCTCTTACAGGCTATAGCAATCAGCCCCAGCATTTT
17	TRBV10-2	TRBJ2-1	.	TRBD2	CASSEPKGSGRANEQFF	TGCGCCAGCAGTGAGCCGAAGGGTAGCGGGAGGGCGAATGAGCAGTTCTTC
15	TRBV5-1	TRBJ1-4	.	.	CASSVSGTDDEKLFF	TGCGCCAGCAGCGTAAGCGGGACGGATGATGAAAAACTGTTTTTT
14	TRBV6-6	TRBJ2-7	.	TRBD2	CASSRDRGAYEQYF	TGTGCCAGCAGCCGGGACCGGGGGGCCTACGAGCAGTACTTC
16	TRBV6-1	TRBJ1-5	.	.	CASSEATATLNQPQHF	TGTGCCAGCAGTGAAGCCACAGCTACTCTTAATCAGCCCCAGCATTTT
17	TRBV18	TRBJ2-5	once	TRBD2	CASSPVGLAGEGETQYF	TGTGCCAGCTCACCTGTCGGACTAGCGGGAGAAGGAGAGACCCAGTACTTC
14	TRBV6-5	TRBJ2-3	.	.	CASSYSYAGDTQYF	TGTGCCAGCAGTTACTCCTATGCGGGAGATACGCAGTATTTT
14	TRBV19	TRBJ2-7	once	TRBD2	CASSVSGTSYEQYF	TGTGCCAGTAGTGTGAGCGGGACGTCCTACGAGCAGTACTTC
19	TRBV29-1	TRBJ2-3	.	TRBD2	CSVEGPPGIKGREEDTQYF	TGCAGCGTTGAAGGGCCTCCTGGAATAAAGGGGCGGGAGGAAGATACGCAGTATTTT
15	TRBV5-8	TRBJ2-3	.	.	CASNPFGWVTDTQYF	TGTGCCAGCAACCCTTTCGGGTGGGTCACAGATACGCAGTATTTT
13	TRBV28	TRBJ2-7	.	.	CASSFAGSYEQYF	TGTGCCAGCAGTTTTGCGGGGTCCTACGAGCAGTACTTC
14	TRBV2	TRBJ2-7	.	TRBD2	CASTSPSGDYEQYF	TGTGCCAGCACCTCTCCTAGCGGGGACTACGAGCAGTACTTC
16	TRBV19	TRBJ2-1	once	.	CASSSPRPSSYNEQFF	TGTGCCAGTAGTAGCCCACGCCCCAGCTCCTACAATGAGCAGTTCTTC
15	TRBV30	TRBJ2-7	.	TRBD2	CAWSRTSGSSYEQYF	TGTGCCTGGAGTCGTACTAGCGGGAGCTCCTACGAGCAGTACTTC
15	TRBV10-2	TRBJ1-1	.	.	CASSWPTGPDTEAFF	TGCGCCAGCAGTTGGCCTACAGGGCCGGACACTGAAGCTTTCTTT
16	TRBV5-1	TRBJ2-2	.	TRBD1	CASSLAAGGNTGELFF	TGCGCCAGCAGCTTGGCCGCAGGGGGCAACACCGGGGAGCTGTTTTTT
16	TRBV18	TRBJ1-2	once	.	CASSHIVADTNYGYTF	TGTGCCAGCTCACATATAGTGGCGGATACTAACTATGGCTACACCTTC
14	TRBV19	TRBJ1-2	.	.	CASSIGGGRYGYTF	TGTGCCAGTAGTATTGGCGGCGGGAGGTATGGCTACACCTTC
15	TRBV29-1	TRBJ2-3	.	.	CSVKPGGPYTDTQYF	TGCAGCGTTAAACCTGGAGGGCCGTACACAGATACGCAGTATTTT
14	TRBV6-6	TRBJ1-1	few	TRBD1	CASSRDRLNTEAFF	TGTGCCAGCAGTAGGGACAGACTGAACACTGAAGCTTTCTTT
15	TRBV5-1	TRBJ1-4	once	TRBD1	CASSLSQGANEKLFF	TGCGCCAGCAGCTTGTCCCAGGGGGCGAATGAAAAACTGTTTTTT
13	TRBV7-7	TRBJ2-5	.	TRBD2	CASSSGGGGTQYF	TGTGCTAGCAGCTCAGGCGGGGGAGGGACCCAGTACTTC
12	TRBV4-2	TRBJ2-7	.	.	CASSQDSYEQYF	TGTGCCAGCAGCCAAGATAGCTACGAGCAGTACTTC
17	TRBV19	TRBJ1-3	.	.	CASSIRPEKGSGNTIYF	TGTGCCAGTAGTATCCGACCGGAGAAGGGGTCTGGAAACACCATATATTTT
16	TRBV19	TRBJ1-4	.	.	CASSITLRATNEKLFF	TGTGCCAGTAGTATTACCCTACGTGCAACTAATGAAAAACTGTTTTTT
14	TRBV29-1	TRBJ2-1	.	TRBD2	CSASSGSSYNEQFF	TGCAGTGCTTCTAGCGGGAGCTCCTACAATGAGCAGTTCTTC
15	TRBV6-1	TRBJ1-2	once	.	CASSRDSSYAYGYTF	TGTGCCAGCAGTCGTGACAGTTCTTACGCCTATGGCTACACCTTC
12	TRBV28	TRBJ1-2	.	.	CASSLTRDGYTF	TGTGCCAGCAGTTTAACCAGGGATGGCTACACCTTC
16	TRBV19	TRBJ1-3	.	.	CASRNPGGAAGNTIYF	TGTGCCAGTAGAAATCCTGGGGGCGCCGCCGGAAACACCATATATTTT